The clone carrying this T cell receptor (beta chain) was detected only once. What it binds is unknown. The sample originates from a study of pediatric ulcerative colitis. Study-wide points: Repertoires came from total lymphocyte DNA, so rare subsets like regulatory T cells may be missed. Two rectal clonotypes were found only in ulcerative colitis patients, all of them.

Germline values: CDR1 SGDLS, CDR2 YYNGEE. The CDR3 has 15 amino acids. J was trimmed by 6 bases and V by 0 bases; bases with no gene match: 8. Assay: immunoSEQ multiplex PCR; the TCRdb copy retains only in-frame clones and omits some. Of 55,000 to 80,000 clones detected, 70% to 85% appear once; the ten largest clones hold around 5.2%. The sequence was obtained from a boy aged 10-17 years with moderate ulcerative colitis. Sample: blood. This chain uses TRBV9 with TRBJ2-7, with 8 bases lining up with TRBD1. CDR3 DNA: TGTGCCAGCAGCGTAGTTGACGGACAGGGTTCCGAGCAGTACTTC. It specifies CASSVVDGQGSEQYF.